Sequencing of this TCR beta chain was carried out in a study of T cells in Graves' hyperthyroidism and ophthalmopathy. Study outcomes and limitations: Most thyroid clonotypes with frequency above 0.001 were detected in blood.

V shed 4 bases, J shed 5 bases, and the junction held 11 bases outside the gene matches. In germline, CDR1 is SGHDN, CDR2 FVKESK. The CDR3 contains 17 residues. RNA transcripts were the template for amplifying TCR beta CDR3 regions. Primed by the HTBI set, a first-round RT-PCR was run on the TCR CDR3. Each CDR3 protein is one row after TCRdb ran MiXCR on the multiplex PCR reads. The sample has about 600,000 distinct CDR3 sequences, more than 15% seen once; the top ten hold 3% to 4%. The cohort's ophthalmopathy patients, a group with duration under 3 months, had a Clinical Activity Score of at least 3 and a NOSPECS grade of at least 4. Uncontrolled infection, other autoimmune disease, pregnancy or lactation led to exclusion. Diagnoses were established using clinical symptoms, serum thyroxine and TRAb, thyroid ultrasound and orbital computed tomography. This clonotype was counted between two and nine times. Its antigen remains unidentified.

This clonotype was sampled from a woman aged 40 to 50 with Graves' ophthalmopathy. Sequenced: blood. The rearrangement links TRBV14 to TRBJ1-1; 12 bases line up with TRBD1. CDR3 sequence reads: CASSLGTGGFYWTEAFF. The CDR3 nucleotides are TGTGCCAGCAGCCTAGGGACAGGGGGCTTTTATTGGACTGAAGCTTTCTTT.